These 15 T cell receptor beta chains originate from one sample sequenced in a study of CD8+ T cells in alopecia areata. RNA was extracted and reverse transcribed into cDNA as the sequencing template. Measured with immunoSEQ multiplex PCR; TCRdb has only the in-frame clones, and not every one. The table includes 200,000 or so clones, 58% detected once. Treatment given: oral pan-JAK inhibitor, 5-10 mg twice daily. The sequences come from CD4+ T cells sorted from blood, collected at week 24, from a patient treated with tofacitinib. These receptors were taken from a human donor with alopecia areata.

This clone has just a few counts. The chain recombines TRBV5-1 with TRBJ2-7; 10 bases align to TRBD1. V shed 4 bases, J shed 6 bases, and the junction held 7 bases outside the gene matches. This CDR3 has 14 residues. CDR1 and CDR2 from the germline V gene are SGHRS and YFSETQ. DNA for the CDR3: TGCGCCAGCAGCCCCCGGGACAGGGGTGGCGAGCAGTACTTC. As protein: CASSPRDRGGEQYF.

The chain recombines TRBV6-5 with TRBJ2-7; 7 positions agree with TRBD1. After removal of 7 bases from V and 1 base from J, the junction contained 7 bases not matched to a gene. This CDR3 spans 14 amino acids. Germline V gene sequence: CDR1 MNHEY, CDR2 SVGAGI. DNA for the CDR3: TGTGCCAGCAAACAGGGACAGCGATCCTACGAGCAGTACTTC. Translated: CASKQGQRSYEQYF.

The J gene is TRBJ1-2, the V gene TRBV5-5; D perhaps matches TRBD1 (5 bases). Germline assignment: CDR1 SGHKS and CDR2 YYEKEE (reference sequence). Trimming took 4 bases from V and 7 from J, leaving 17 bases between them. The CDR3 is made up of 14 amino acids. The CDR3 is CASSPGLETTGYTF. The CDR3 DNA sequence: TGTGCCAGCAGCCCGGGGCTGGAGACGACTGGCTACACCTTC.

There are a few counts of this clone. The chain employs TRBV19 and TRBJ2-2; TRBD1 matches at 10 bases. CDR1 LNHDA and CDR2 SQIVND come from the germline V gene (reference sequence). The CDR3 extends over 15 amino acids. V trimming: 8 bases; J trimming: 3 bases; junction bases outside the gene matches: 6. The CDR3 here is CASSTGTGDTGELFF. CDR3 DNA sequence: TGTGCCAGTTCCACCGGGACAGGGGACACCGGGGAGCTGTTTTTT.

The gene calls are TRBV29-1 and TRBJ1-1, with 7 nucleotides matching TRBD1. This CDR3 has 13 residues. The junction had 7 bases not matched to a gene; V was cut back by 7 bases and J by 2 bases. The germline V gene encodes CDR1 SQVTM and CDR2 ANQGSEA. CDR3 DNA: TGCAGCGCCAAGACAGGGACTAACACTGAAGCTTTCTTT. Translated, it gives CSAKTGTNTEAFF.

This clone has more than one count but fewer than ten. Here the CDR3 reads CASSPGDSNQPQHF. DNA of the CDR3: TGCGCCAGCTCACCGGGAGATAGCAATCAGCCCCAGCATTTT. The chain uses TRBV5-1 and TRBJ1-5, with D hard to call. Looked up from germline, CDR1 is SGHRS and CDR2 is YFSETQ. The CDR3 has 14 amino acids. V was trimmed by 7 bases and J by 0 bases, leaving 11 bases between them. The full variable domain, its missing parts supplied by reference TRBV5-1 and TRBJ1-5, is KAGVTQTPRYLIKTRGQQVTLSCSPISGHRSVSWYQQTPGQGLQFLFEYFSETQRNKGNFPGRFSGRQFSNSRSEMNVSTLELGDSALYLCASSPGDSNQPQHFGDGTRLSIL.

The genes are TRBV28 and TRBJ1-5; a weak D match, TRBD1 (5 bases). V gave up 0 bases and J gave up 2 bases, with 11 bases separating them. The CDR3 totals 16 residues. CDR1 is MDHEN, CDR2 SYDVKM, per germline. The CDR3 DNA follows: TGTGCCAGCAGTTTATGGGCAGGGCCGGGCAATCAGCCCCAGCATTTT. Translating it yields CASSLWAGPGNQPQHF.

J is TRBJ2-5 and V is TRBV6-6; TRBD1 might be the D (5 bases). V gave up 0 bases and J gave up 5 bases, with 16 bases separating them. The CDR3 is 16 amino acids. Germline CDR1 MNHNY, CDR2 SVGAGI (reference sequence). The CDR3 sequence is CASSYSSPGSAETQYF. The CDR3 DNA is TGTGCCAGCAGTTACTCGAGTCCAGGGTCGGCGGAGACCCAGTACTTC.

The CDR3 nucleotides are TGCAGCGTTGTCGGTAGCTACTACGAGCAGTACTTC. This translates into CSVVGSYYEQYF. This chain joins TRBV29-1 and TRBJ2-7, with D unresolved. This CDR3 has 12 amino acids. Trimming removed 4 bases at V and 3 bases at J, with 10 bases between. Germline CDR1 reads SQVTM; CDR2 reads ANQGSEA.

This sequence joins TRBV2 and TRBJ2-7, with 7 bases identical to TRBD1. Trimming cost V 7 bases and J 3 bases; bases outside gene matches: 9. The CDR3 length is 14 residues. Per the germline V gene, CDR1 is SNHLY and CDR2 is FYNNEI. The CDR3 nucleotides read TGTGCCAGCATGAGGGACAGTAGTAACTACGAGCAGTACTTC. This codes for CASMRDSSNYEQYF.

J is TRBJ1-5 and V is TRBV25-1, with TRBD1 as a possible D gene (5 bases). V was shortened by 4 bases and J by 2 bases, with 6 bases between the two germline ends. CDR1 MGHDK and CDR2 SYGVNS come from the germline V gene. The CDR3 length is 13 residues. CDR3 loop: CASSATGNQPQHF. CDR3 coding DNA: TGTGCCAGCAGTGCGACAGGCAATCAGCCCCAGCATTTT.

The chain is built from TRBV25-1 and TRBJ1-1; TRBD1 is a possible D gene (5 bases). CDR3 size: 14 residues. Germline V gives CDR1 MGHDK, CDR2 SYGVNS. V was clipped by 2 bases and J by 0 bases, with 7 bases between them. The CDR3 nucleotides are TGTGCCAGCAGTGAAAGAGGGGTGAACACTGAAGCTTTCTTT. Translation: CASSERGVNTEAFF.

The genes are TRBV28 and TRBJ2-1, with 7 nucleotides matching TRBD2. The CDR3 covers 12 residues. V was pared by 7 bases and J by 8 bases, with 5 bases of the junction left unmatched. CDR1 is MDHEN, CDR2 SYDVKM, per germline. The DNA for the CDR3 is TGTGCCAGCACGAGCGGGAAGGATGAGCAGTTCTTC. Translated, it gives CASTSGKDEQFF. Full variable domain (missing parts from reference TRBV28 and TRBJ2-1): DVKVTQSSRYLVKRTGEKVFLECVQDMDHENMFWYRQDPGLGLRLIYFSYDVKMKEKGDIPEGYSVSREKKERFSLILESASTNQTSMYLCASTSGKDEQFFGPGTRLTVL.

V gene TRBV5-4 combines with J gene TRBJ2-1; no reliable D call. Trimming removed 0 bases at V and 8 bases at J, with 3 bases between. Germline V gene sequence: CDR1 SGHNT, CDR2 YYREEE (reference sequence). This CDR3 contains 11 residues. The CDR3 DNA reads TGTGCCAGCAGCTTGGATGATGAGCAGTTCTTC. Residues: CASSLDDEQFF.

This rearrangement joins TRBV5-4 to TRBJ1-1; 8 bases line up with TRBD1. V trimming: 0 bases; J trimming: 1 base; junction bases outside the gene matches: 5. Germline lookup yields CDR1 SGHNT and CDR2 YYREEE (reference sequence). This CDR3 has 16 amino acids. The chain's CDR3 is CASSLAGQGTNTEAFF. CDR3 in DNA: TGTGCCAGCAGCTTGGCCGGACAGGGCACGAACACTGAAGCTTTCTTT.